This T cell receptor (beta chain) was recovered during a study of T cell changes during pregnancy in multiple sclerosis. Using immunoSEQ multiplex PCR, the repertoire was profiled, and TCRdb retains in-frame clones only, with some absent. This table has 65,000 to 85,000 clones, roughly 94% appearing once. Germline V gene lookup returns CDR1 KGHSH and CDR2 LQKENI. Trimming pared 3 bases from V and 3 bases from J, leaving 15 bases between. There are 15 residues in the CDR3. This sequence joins TRBV18 and TRBJ2-7, with D possibly matching TRBD1 (6 bases). The sequence was collected from a female donor in good health, enrolled as a control in a pregnancy study. The specimen was peripheral blood, collected in the second trimester of pregnancy. CDR3 DNA: TGTGCCAGCTCACCTAAGACAGGTGACCACTACGAGCAGTACTTC. It is translated as CASSPKTGDHYEQYF.